This TCR beta chain was sequenced during a study of PD-L1 blockade in urothelial cancer. Across the study: Beginning at some point between 2012 and 2014, patients received atezolizumab, given as 1,200 mg intravenously every 3 weeks. At 6 weeks and at 3 weeks (second dose) after treatment start, blood was analyzed. Blood-derived samples held a median roughly 150,000 T cells.

Germline assignment: CDR1 MNHEY and CDR2 SMNVEV (reference sequence). The ends were cut back, 6 bases at V and 1 base at J, with 12 bases in the middle. This CDR3 spans 15 amino acids. Sample time point: pretreatment peripheral blood. Spike-ins of synthetic TCR analog templates went into each PCR. Clones were sequenced by immunoSEQ multiplex PCR, and TCRdb holds only the in-frame ones, with some missing. The data contain 38,000 or so clones, approximately 86% of them singletons. This TCR derives from an elderly man with urothelial cancer. Here the sequenced sample was PBMCs, taken around atezolizumab (anti-PD-L1) treatment. This sequence joins TRBV27 and TRBJ2-2, with D tentatively TRBD2 (5 bases). In DNA form, the CDR3 reads TGTGCCAGCAGCTTCGGAGCGGAGAACACCGGGGAGCTGTTTTTT. Its protein product is CASSFGAENTGELFF.